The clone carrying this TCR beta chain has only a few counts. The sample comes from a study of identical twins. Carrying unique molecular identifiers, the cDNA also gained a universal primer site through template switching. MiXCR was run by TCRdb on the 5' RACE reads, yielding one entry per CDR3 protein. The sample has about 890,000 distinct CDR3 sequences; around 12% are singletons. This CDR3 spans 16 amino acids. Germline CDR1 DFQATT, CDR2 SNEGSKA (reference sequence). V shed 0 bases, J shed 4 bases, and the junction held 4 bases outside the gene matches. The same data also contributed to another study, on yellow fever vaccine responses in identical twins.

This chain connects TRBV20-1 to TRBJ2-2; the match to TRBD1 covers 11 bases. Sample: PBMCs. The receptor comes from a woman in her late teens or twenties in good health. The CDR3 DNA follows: TGCAGTGCTAGAGAGACGGGACAGGGGGTCACCGGGGAGCTGTTTTTT. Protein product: CSARETGQGVTGELFF.